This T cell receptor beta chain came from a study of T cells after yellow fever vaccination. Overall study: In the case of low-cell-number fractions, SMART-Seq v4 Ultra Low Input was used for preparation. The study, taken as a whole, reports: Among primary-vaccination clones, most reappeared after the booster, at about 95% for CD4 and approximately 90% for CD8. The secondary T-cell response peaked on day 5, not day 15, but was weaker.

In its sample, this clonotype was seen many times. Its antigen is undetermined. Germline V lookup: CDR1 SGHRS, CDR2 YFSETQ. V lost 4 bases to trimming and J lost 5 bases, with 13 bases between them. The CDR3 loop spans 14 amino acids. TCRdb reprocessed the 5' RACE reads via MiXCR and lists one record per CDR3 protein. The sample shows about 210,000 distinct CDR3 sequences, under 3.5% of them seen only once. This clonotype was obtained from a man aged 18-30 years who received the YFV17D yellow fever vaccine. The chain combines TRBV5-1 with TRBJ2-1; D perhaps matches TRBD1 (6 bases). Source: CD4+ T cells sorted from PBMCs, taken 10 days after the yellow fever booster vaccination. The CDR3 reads CASSLQGSDNEQFF. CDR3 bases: TGCGCCAGCAGCCTACAGGGTTCGGACAATGAGCAGTTCTTC.